The clone carrying this T cell receptor (beta chain) was counted between two and nine times. Antigen specificity is unknown. Each CDR3 protein gets one entry after TCRdb re-called the RACE reads with MiXCR. The sample shows tens of thousands of distinct CDR3 sequences, about 10% of them seen only once. The data were taken from a study of human T cells and chemical hapten exposure. The overall study: Donors were sensitized with 2% DPC on the upper inner arm.

Time point meaning: patch test 1, 2 weeks after DPC sensitization. The treatment is: therapeutic diphenylcyclopropenone sensitization with weekly scalp DPC. Notes on the study in general: DPC sensitization produced no change in TCRs with frequency above 1 in 1000.

This material consisted of whole blood, taken in connection with sensitization to the hapten diphenylcyclopropenone (DPC). This clonotype was sampled from a man between 35 and 55 years old with alopecia areata. Some clones in this sample may be carry-over from other donors' samples.

The CDR3 loop is CASPLADTQYF. The CDR3 DNA sequence: TGTGCCAGCCCCCTAGCGGATACGCAGTATTTT. The chain carries TRBV6-6 and TRBJ2-3; D might be TRBD2 (6 bases). The ends were cut back, 8 bases at V and 6 bases at J, with 9 bases in the middle. This CDR3 has 11 amino acids. Germline assignment: CDR1 MNHNY and CDR2 SVGAGI (reference sequence).